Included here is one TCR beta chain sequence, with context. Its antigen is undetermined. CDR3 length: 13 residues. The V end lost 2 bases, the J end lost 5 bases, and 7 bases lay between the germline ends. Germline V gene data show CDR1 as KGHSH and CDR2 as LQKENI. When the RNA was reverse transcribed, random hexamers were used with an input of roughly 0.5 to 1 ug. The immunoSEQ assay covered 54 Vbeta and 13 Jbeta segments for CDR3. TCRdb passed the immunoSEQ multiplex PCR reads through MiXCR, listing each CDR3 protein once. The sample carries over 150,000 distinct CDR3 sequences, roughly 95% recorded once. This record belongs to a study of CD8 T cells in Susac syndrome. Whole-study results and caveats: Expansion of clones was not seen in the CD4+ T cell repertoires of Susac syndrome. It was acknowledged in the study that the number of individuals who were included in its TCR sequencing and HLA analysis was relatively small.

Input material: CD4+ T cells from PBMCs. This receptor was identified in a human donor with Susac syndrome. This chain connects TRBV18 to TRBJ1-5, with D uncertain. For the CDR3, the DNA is TGTGCCAGCTCACCAGGGGAAGATCAGCCCCAGCATTTT. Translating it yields CASSPGEDQPQHF. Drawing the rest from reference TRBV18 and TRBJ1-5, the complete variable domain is NAGVMQNPRHLVRRRGQEARLRCSPMKGHSHVYWYRQLPEEGLKFMVYLQKENIIDESGMPKERFSAEFPKEGPSILRIQQVVRGDSAAYFCASSPGEDQPQHFGDGTRLSIL.